Below, 4 T cell receptor beta chains from the same sample are listed, as sequenced in a study of T-cell reconstitution after alpha-beta-depleted transplantation in children. Researchers prepared the TCRbeta library using unique molecular identifiers, the study reports. TCRdb independently ran MiXCR on the PCR reads; one entry per CDR3 protein. The sample yields under 450,000 distinct CDR3 sequences, around 15% seen once. Sequenced here: PBMCs, mostly from graft donor cells, sampled 360 days after TCRalphabeta/CD19-depleted stem cell transplant. The source of these receptors is a boy younger than two who had a stem cell transplant for Wiskott-Aldrich syndrome, so the T cells may come from the graft donor.

In its sample, this clonotype was seen a few times. V and J are TRBV30 and TRBJ2-4; the D gene is possibly TRBD2 (6 bases). CDR1 and CDR2 (germline): GTSNPN, SVGIG (reference sequence). The V and J ends lost 0 bases and 1 base respectively, with 13 bases between them. CDR3 length equals 16 residues. The CDR3 reads CAWSVLGLLAKNIQYF. Written as DNA, the CDR3 is TGTGCCTGGAGTGTATTGGGACTTTTGGCCAAAAACATTCAGTACTTC.

The chain carries TRBV14 and TRBJ2-1; possibly TRBD2 for D (5 bases). V gave up 1 base and J gave up 8 bases, with 15 bases separating them. The CDR3 extends over 15 amino acids. Germline assignment: CDR1 SGHDN and CDR2 FVKESK. CDR3 sequence reads: CASSQGALVFHEQFF. CDR3 DNA: TGTGCCAGCAGCCAAGGAGCACTAGTCTTTCATGAGCAGTTCTTC.

Turning to this clonotype: The conserved closing phenylalanine or tryptophan is absent in this CDR3, likely reflecting a read error. The chain couples TRBV12-3 or TRBV12-4 to TRBJ1-4, with a possible D match to TRBD1 (6 bases). The CDR3 is made up of 14 amino acids. V lost 2 bases to trimming and J lost 7 bases, with 11 bases between them. Here the CDR3 reads CASSLYREVEKLFL. For the CDR3, the DNA is TGTGCCAGCAGTTTATACAGGGAAGTTGAAAAACTGTTTTTA.

This clonotype was counted only a few times. The V gene is TRBV12-3 or TRBV12-4, the J gene TRBJ2-5; D might be TRBD1 or TRBD2, each matching 5 bases. Trimming shortened V by 6 bases and J by 2 bases, and 7 bases separated the two germline ends. The CDR3 consists of 12 residues. CDR3 sequence: CASRGVQETQYF. DNA for the CDR3: TGTGCCAGCAGGGGGGTTCAAGAGACCCAGTACTTC.